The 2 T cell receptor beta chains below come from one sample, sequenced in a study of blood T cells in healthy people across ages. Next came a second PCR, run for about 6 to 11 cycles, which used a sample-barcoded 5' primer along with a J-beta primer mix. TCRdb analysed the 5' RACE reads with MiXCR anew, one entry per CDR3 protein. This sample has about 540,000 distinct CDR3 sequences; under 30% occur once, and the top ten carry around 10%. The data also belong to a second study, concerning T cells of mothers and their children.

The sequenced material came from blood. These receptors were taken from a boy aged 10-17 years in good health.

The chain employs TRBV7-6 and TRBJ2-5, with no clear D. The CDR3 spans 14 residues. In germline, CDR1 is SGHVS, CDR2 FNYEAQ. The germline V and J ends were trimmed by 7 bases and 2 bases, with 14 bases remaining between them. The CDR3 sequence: CASIPRHQQETQYF. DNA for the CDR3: TGTGCCAGCATCCCACGCCACCAGCAAGAGACCCAGTACTTC.

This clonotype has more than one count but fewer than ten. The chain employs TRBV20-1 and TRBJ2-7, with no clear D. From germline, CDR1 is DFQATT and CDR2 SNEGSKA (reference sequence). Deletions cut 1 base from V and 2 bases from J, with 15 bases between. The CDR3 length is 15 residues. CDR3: CSARGTTHSAYEQYF. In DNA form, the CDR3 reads TGCAGTGCTAGAGGAACCACTCACTCCGCCTACGAGCAGTACTTC.